The next 4 T cell receptor beta chains were all read from a single sample in a study of blood T cell repertoires in COVID-19. Assay: immunoSEQ multiplex PCR; the TCRdb copy retains only in-frame clones and omits some. The repertoire holds about 70,000 clones, with around 91% as singletons. The specimen was peripheral blood. The receptors derive from a human donor in a cohort sampled during active COVID-19.

This clone occurred once. The chain links TRBV28 to TRBJ2-5; TRBD2 is a possible D gene (5 bases). The CDR3 runs 16 residues. V was pared by 4 bases and J by 5 bases, with 20 bases between. Germline V gene sequence: CDR1 MDHEN, CDR2 SYDVKM. CDR3 amino acids: CASSSGNPWEWETQYF. CDR3 DNA: TGTGCCAGCAGTTCCGGGAACCCCTGGGAATGGGAGACCCAGTACTTC.

CDR3 protein: CASSQNTGDKGQPQHF. The CDR3 DNA sequence: TGTGCCAGCTCACAGAATACAGGGGATAAGGGTCAGCCCCAGCATTTT. The chain recombines TRBV18 with TRBJ1-5; 7 nucleotides agree with TRBD1. The CDR3 contains 16 residues. The junction had 12 bases not matched to a gene; V was cut back by 4 bases and J by 6 bases. Germline-derived CDR1 and CDR2 are KGHSH and LQKENI.

This chain joins TRBV9 and TRBJ1-2; TRBD1 agrees at 8 bases. Germline lookup yields CDR1 SGDLS and CDR2 YYNGEE. The CDR3 is 14 amino acids. After removal of 3 bases from V and 5 bases from J, the junction contained 6 bases not matched to a gene. The CDR3 spells CASSGTGSSYGYTF. The DNA for the CDR3 is TGTGCCAGCAGCGGGACAGGGTCTAGTTATGGCTACACCTTC.

The genes are TRBV6-5 and TRBJ2-7, with D tentatively TRBD2 (5 bases). Per the germline V gene, CDR1 is MNHEY and CDR2 is SVGAGI. Trimming stripped 7 bases from V and 0 bases from J, with 13 bases between. The CDR3 length is 14 residues. The CDR3, as DNA: TGTGCCAGCACAAGCGGAACGATCTCCTACGAGCAGTACTTC. Residues: CASTSGTISYEQYF.